These 16 T cell receptor beta chains came from one sample sequenced in a study of T cells in localized non-small cell lung cancer. Here immunoSEQ multiplex PCR was the method, and the copy in TCRdb shows in-frame clones only, minus some. Of about 2,500 clones in the sample, 22% are singletons; the top ten hold about 10%. The sequencing here drew on normal lung tissue next to the tumor, taken before any cancer treatment. The source is a male donor at least 60 years old with stage I squamous cell lung carcinoma.

This clone was found a few times. J is TRBJ2-1 and V is TRBV6-8, with 10 bases lining up with TRBD1. Losses at the gene ends were 5 bases for V and 7 bases for J; bases not matched to a gene: 8. Germline V lookup: CDR1 MNHGY, CDR2 SAAAGT. This CDR3 is 15 amino acids long. CDR3 protein: CASSEGTGDMNEQFF. Written as DNA, the CDR3 is TGTGCCAGCAGTGAGGGGACAGGGGATATGAATGAGCAGTTCTTC.

The rearrangement uses TRBV18 and TRBJ1-6; D is possibly TRBD1 (6 bases). Germline V gene sequence: CDR1 KGHSH, CDR2 LQKENI. This CDR3 is built from 15 residues. The V end lost 2 bases, the J end lost 7 bases, and 12 bases lay between the germline ends. CDR3 nucleotides: TGTGCCAGCTCACCAAAGGGGGAGCTGAATTCACCCCTCCACTTT. This sequence encodes CASSPKGELNSPLHF.

This clone is labeled medium-sized (0.01 to 0.1%). The genes are TRBV11-3 and TRBJ2-1; 11 positions match TRBD2. V dropped 4 bases and J dropped 3; count of bases not matched to a gene: 2. Germline CDR1 reads SGHNT; CDR2 reads YENEEA. The CDR3 has 15 residues. CDR3 protein: CASSSGTSGYNEQFF. The CDR3 DNA sequence: TGTGCCAGCAGCTCCGGGACTAGCGGCTACAATGAGCAGTTCTTC.

Judged by abundance, this clone is medium-sized. V is TRBV11-3 and J is TRBJ1-1; TRBD1 agrees at 8 bases. The CDR3 has 17 residues. Germline V gene sequence: CDR1 SGHNT, CDR2 YENEEA. V trimming: 2 bases; J trimming: 5 bases; junction bases outside the gene matches: 13. CDR3: CASSLQGAQTGRTEAFF. For the CDR3, the DNA is TGTGCCAGCAGCTTACAGGGGGCGCAGACGGGAAGAACTGAAGCTTTCTTT.

The chain recombines TRBV9 with TRBJ2-1; no definite D call. Germline V gives CDR1 SGDLS, CDR2 YYNGEE. There are 15 residues in the CDR3. V lost 0 bases and J lost 0, with 7 bases in between. The CDR3 coding sequence is TGTGCCAGCAGCGTAGTTCCTAGCTCCTACAATGAGCAGTTCTTC. This codes for CASSVVPSSYNEQFF.

This clone came up a few times. This chain links TRBV6-7 with TRBJ1-1; D gene ambiguous. TRBV6-7 is identified as an open reading frame with a role that is uncertain. This CDR3 has 13 residues. V was shortened by 10 bases and J by 5 bases, with 17 bases between the two germline ends. Written as DNA, the CDR3 is TGTGCCACCCACAACCCCCTGGGGACTGAAGCTTTCTTT. Its protein is CATHNPLGTEAFF.

The V call is TRBV14, the J call TRBJ2-2; D is unresolved. This CDR3 has 16 amino acids. CDR1 is SGHDN and CDR2 is FVKESK in the germline V gene. V was shortened by 4 bases and J by 0 bases, with 12 bases between the two germline ends. The CDR3 bases are TGTGCCAGCAGCCCGTACTACGGCGCGAACACCGGGGAGCTGTTTTTT. Protein: CASSPYYGANTGELFF.

This clone counts as medium-sized. This chain connects TRBV11-3 to TRBJ1-5; D is unresolved. V lost 3 bases to trimming and J lost 2 bases, with 11 bases between them. The CDR3 spans 15 residues. The germline V gene has CDR1 SGHNT and CDR2 YENEEA. The CDR3 nucleotides are TGTGCCAGCAGCTTGAGTAGGGAAGGCAATCAGCCCCAGCATTTT. It encodes CASSLSREGNQPQHF. Together with reference TRBV11-3 and TRBJ1-5, the CDR3 gives the full variable domain: EAGVVQSPRYKIIEKKQPVAFWCNPISGHNTLYWYLQNLGQGPELLIRYENEEAVDDSQLPKDRFSAERLKGVDSTLKIQPAELGDSAVYLCASSLSREGNQPQHFGDGTRLSIL.

This sequence joins TRBV11-3 and TRBJ1-1; D remains unclear. The germline V gene encodes CDR1 SGHNT and CDR2 YENEEA. This CDR3 comprises 15 residues. Deletions cut 0 bases from V and 2 bases from J, with 10 bases between. CDR3 sequence: CASSLERRINTEAFF. For the CDR3, the DNA is TGTGCCAGCAGCTTAGAACGGAGGATTAACACTGAAGCTTTCTTT.

This clone is large by share. This chain links TRBV29-1 with TRBJ2-2; TRBD1 matches at 9 bases. The junction had 8 bases not matched to a gene; V was cut back by 8 bases and J by 4 bases. The germline V gene encodes CDR1 SQVTM and CDR2 ANQGSEA. The CDR3 sequence is 14 residues long. The DNA of the CDR3 is TGCAGCTTCCTGGGACAGGGTAGCACCGGGGAGCTGTTTTTT. This sequence encodes CSFLGQGSTGELFF.

J is TRBJ1-2 and V is TRBV29-1; maybe TRBD1 (6 bases). The CDR3 extends over 14 amino acids. Trimming shortened V by 4 bases and J by 1 base, and 13 bases separated the two germline ends. The germline V gene has CDR1 SQVTM and CDR2 ANQGSEA. The CDR3 DNA follows: TGCAGCGTTGCGGGGACACTTTTTAACTATGGCTACACCTTC. Its translation is CSVAGTLFNYGYTF. Variable domain in full (rest from reference TRBV29-1 and TRBJ1-2): SAVISQKPSRDICQRGTSLTIQCQVDSQVTMMFWYRQQPGQSLTLIATANQGSEATYESGFVIDKFPISRPNLTFSTLTVSNMSPEDSSIYLCSVAGTLFNYGYTFGSGTRLTVV.

This clone was seen only once. The rearrangement links TRBV29-1 to TRBJ2-3; no clear D. V was clipped by 4 bases and J by 1 base, with 15 bases between them. CDR1 and CDR2 from the germline V gene are SQVTM and ANQGSEA. The CDR3 sequence is 15 residues long. The CDR3 nucleotides are TGCAGCGTTGGGAGCTTTTTGGGCGGCACAGATACGCAGTATTTT. Protein product: CSVGSFLGGTDTQYF.

The chain is built from TRBV9 and TRBJ1-6; D gene uncertain. V lost 2 bases and J lost 2, with 5 bases in between. CDR1 and CDR2 from the germline V gene are SGDLS and YYNGEE. This CDR3 region has 14 residues. CDR3 amino acids: CASSVQTYNSPLHF. The DNA of the CDR3 is TGTGCCAGCAGCGTTCAGACCTATAATTCACCCCTCCACTTT.

This clone has a handful of counts. The V gene is TRBV9, the J gene TRBJ2-7; D possibly corresponds to TRBD2 (5 bases). Germline lookup yields CDR1 SGDLS and CDR2 YYNGEE. The V gene lost 7 bases and the J gene lost 1 base, with 12 bases spanning the gap. The CDR3 runs to 13 residues. The CDR3 bases are TGTGCCAGCCGAACGCGGGTATCCTACGAGCAGTACTTC. Translation: CASRTRVSYEQYF. The full variable domain, completed using reference TRBV9 and TRBJ2-7, is DSGVTQTPKHLITATGQRVTLRCSPRSGDLSVYWYQQSLDQGLQFLIQYYNGEERAKGNILERFSAQQFPDLHSELNLSSLELGDSALYFCASRTRVSYEQYFGPGTRLTVT.

The V and J genes are TRBV6-8 and TRBJ1-5, with 7 bases lining up with TRBD1. CDR1 is MNHGY, CDR2 SAAAGT, per germline. J gave up 1 base and V 8 bases, and 5 bases lay outside the gene matches. The length of the CDR3 is 14 residues. As DNA, the CDR3 is TGTGCCAGCGGTGACAGGGCGAGCAATCAGCCCCAGCATTTT. It codes for CASGDRASNQPQHF.

This clone is labeled as medium-sized. The genes are TRBV11-3 and TRBJ1-1; weak D call: TRBD1 (5 bases). The CDR3 has 15 residues. The V and J ends lost 7 bases and 3 bases respectively, with 18 bases between them. Germline loops: CDR1 SGHNT, CDR2 YENEEA. In nucleotides, the CDR3 is TGTGCCAGCACCTTCGGACTCCAGGGATACACTGAAGCTTTCTTT. This gives the protein CASTFGLQGYTEAFF.